This TCR beta chain was captured in a study of T cells in Graves' hyperthyroidism and ophthalmopathy. Across the whole study: Peripheral blood was drawn at first diagnosis, prior to all treatment.

Subjects with ophthalmopathy showed a Clinical Activity Score no lower than 3, a NOSPECS grade no lower than 4, and a duration shorter than 3 months. The authors obtained PBMCs from over 7.5 ml of fresh peripheral blood. This clonotype occurred a few times. What was amplified from RNA transcripts were TCR beta CDR3 regions. A first-round RT-PCR of the TCR CDR3 used the HTBI primer set. TCRdb re-analysed the multiplex PCR reads in MiXCR, keeping a single row per CDR3 protein. This sample has approximately 430,000 distinct CDR3 sequences; about 14% occur once, and the top ten carry less than 15%. The germline V gene encodes CDR1 DFQATT and CDR2 SNEGSKA (reference sequence). V was cut by 7 bases and J by 4 bases, with 16 bases left in between. CDR3 size: 14 residues.

The rearrangement uses TRBV20-1 and TRBJ2-2, with D tentatively TRBD1 or TRBD2 (5 bases each). Sequencing used blood. The receptor was derived from a man between 18 and 35 years old with Graves' ophthalmopathy. The CDR3 is CSVLGVLGTGELFF. As DNA, the CDR3 is TGCAGTGTTTTGGGGGTTCTAGGCACCGGGGAGCTGTTTTTT.